One and the same sample provided the 10 T cell receptor beta chains below, sequenced in a study of blood T cell repertoires in COVID-19. Here immunoSEQ multiplex PCR was the method, and the copy in TCRdb shows in-frame clones only, minus some. In the table there are roughly 250,000 clones, 81% of which are singletons. The sample consisted of peripheral blood. The receptors come from a woman aged 55-70 years with active or convalescent COVID-19.

In its sample, this clone was seen a few times. V usage is TRBV5-1 and J usage is TRBJ1-6, with 8 bases identical to TRBD1. CDR1 is SGHRS, CDR2 YFSETQ, per germline. With V trimmed by 4 bases and J by 8 bases, 8 bases remained unmatched. The CDR3 covers 15 residues. CDR3: CASSPGQGEHSPLHF. Written as DNA, the CDR3 is TGCGCCAGCAGCCCCGGACAGGGCGAACATTCACCCCTCCACTTT.

This clone has more than one count but fewer than ten. The genes are TRBV3-1 (or the pseudogene TRBV3-2) and TRBJ2-5; D is perhaps TRBD2 (6 bases). The CDR3 runs 15 residues. V was shortened by 10 bases and J by 0 bases, with 18 bases between the two germline ends. Germline lookup yields CDR1 LGHDT and CDR2 YNNKEL (reference sequence). CDR3 region: CATRGAGLNQETQYF. CDR3 DNA: TGTGCCACGCGAGGGGCGGGACTCAACCAAGAGACCCAGTACTTC.

This rearrangement joins TRBV4-3 to TRBJ2-5; a possible D gene is TRBD2 (5 bases). The V gene's germline CDR1 is LGHNA and CDR2 YSLEER. This CDR3 region has 14 residues. The germline V and J ends were trimmed by 0 bases and 4 bases, with 9 bases remaining between them. The CDR3 DNA follows: TGCGCCAGCAGCCAAGAGCTAGGAGGAGAGACCCAGTACTTC. It encodes CASSQELGGETQYF.

The chain links TRBV5-4 to TRBJ2-1; 7 nucleotides match TRBD1. Germline V lookup: CDR1 SGHNT, CDR2 YYREEE (reference sequence). CDR3 length: 14 amino acids. Trimming at V came to 0 bases and at J to 7 bases, leaving 4 bases not matched to a gene. The CDR3 DNA reads as TGTGCCAGCAGCTTGGAAACAGGGGTGAATGAGCAGTTCTTC. Translation: CASSLETGVNEQFF.

This sequence joins TRBV11-3 and TRBJ2-3, with a possible D match to TRBD2 (7 bases). CDR1 SGHNT and CDR2 YENEEA come from the germline V gene. The V end was cut by 5 bases, the J end by 5 bases, with 11 bases between. CDR3 length: 13 residues. CDR3 loop: CASSAGAGDTQYF. In nucleotides, the CDR3 is TGTGCCAGCAGCGCGGGGGCGGGAGATACGCAGTATTTT.

J is TRBJ2-1 and V is TRBV9; D remains ambiguous. CDR3 length: 12 residues. Germline V CDR1 and CDR2: SGDLS, YYNGEE. V was trimmed by 0 bases and J by 8 bases, leaving 6 bases between them. CDR3 DNA: TGTGCCAGCAGCGTAGGGGCTGATGAGCAGTTCTTC. Protein sequence: CASSVGADEQFF. Based on the CDR3 plus reference TRBV9 and TRBJ2-1, the full variable domain is DSGVTQTPKHLITATGQRVTLRCSPRSGDLSVYWYQQSLDQGLQFLIQYYNGEERAKGNILERFSAQQFPDLHSELNLSSLELGDSALYFCASSVGADEQFFGPGTRLTVL.

This clone was seen just once. The chain combines TRBV7-9 with TRBJ2-1; 10 nucleotides match TRBD2. The CDR3 totals 15 residues. After removal of 3 bases from V and 7 bases from J, the junction contained 6 bases not matched to a gene. Germline-derived CDR1 and CDR2 are SEHNR and FQNEAQ (reference sequence). The CDR3 DNA reads TGTGCCAGCAGCTTGGCTAGCGGGGGATTAAATGAGCAGTTCTTC. Its protein product is CASSLASGGLNEQFF.

This clone was picked up one time. The rearrangement uses TRBV4-1 and TRBJ2-7; the match to TRBD2 covers 8 bases. The CDR3 contains 14 residues. Germline V gene data show CDR1 as MGHRA and CDR2 as YSYEKL. V shed 4 bases and J 3 bases; nucleotides not matched to a gene: 5. The CDR3 DNA sequence: TGCGCCAGCAGCCTCGGGACTAGTTACTACGAGCAGTACTTC. It translates to CASSLGTSYYEQYF.

The chain combines TRBV9 with TRBJ1-4; D possibly corresponds to TRBD1 (5 bases). CDR3 length: 14 residues. Germline CDR1 reads SGDLS; CDR2 reads YYNGEE. V dropped 0 bases and J dropped 5 bases, with 8 bases sitting between them. CDR3 nucleotides: TGTGCCAGCAGCGTAGGGGGCGCGAATGAAAAACTGTTTTTT. Protein sequence: CASSVGGANEKLFF.

The rearrangement uses TRBV30 and TRBJ1-1; D is uncertain. This CDR3 has 10 amino acids. The V end was cut by 5 bases, the J end by 7 bases, with 8 bases between. Germline CDR1 is GTSNPN and CDR2 is SVGIG (reference sequence). In DNA form, the CDR3 reads TGTGCCTGGTTCATTGTTGAAGCTTTCTTT. It yields the protein CAWFIVEAFF.